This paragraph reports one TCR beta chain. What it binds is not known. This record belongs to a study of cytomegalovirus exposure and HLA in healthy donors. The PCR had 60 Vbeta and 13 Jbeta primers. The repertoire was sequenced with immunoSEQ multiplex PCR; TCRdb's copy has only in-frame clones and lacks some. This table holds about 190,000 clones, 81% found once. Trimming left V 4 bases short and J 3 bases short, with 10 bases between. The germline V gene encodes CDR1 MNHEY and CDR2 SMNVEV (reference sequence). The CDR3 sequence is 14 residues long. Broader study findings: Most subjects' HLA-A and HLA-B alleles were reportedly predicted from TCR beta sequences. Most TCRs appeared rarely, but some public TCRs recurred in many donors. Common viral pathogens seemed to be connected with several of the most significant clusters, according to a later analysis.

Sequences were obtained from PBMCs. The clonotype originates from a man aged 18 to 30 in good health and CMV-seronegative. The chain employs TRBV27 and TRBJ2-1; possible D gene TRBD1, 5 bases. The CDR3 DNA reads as TGTGCCAGCAGTTGGCCAGGGATCTACAATGAGCAGTTCTTC. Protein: CASSWPGIYNEQFF.